One sample yielded the 6 T cell receptor beta chains listed below, sequenced in a study of T cell responses to AZD1222 COVID-19 vaccine. Here immunoSEQ multiplex PCR was the method, and the copy in TCRdb shows in-frame clones only, minus some. Of 120,000 to 150,000 clones listed, 85% to 95% are singletons. The source material was peripheral blood, sampled on day 0 of AZD1222 vaccination. These receptors were collected from an adult in good health.

The V gene is TRBV25-1, the J gene TRBJ2-3; D is unresolved. Trimming removed 4 bases at V and 0 bases at J, with 8 bases between. This CDR3 has 14 amino acids. CDR1 and CDR2 (germline): MGHDK, SYGVNS. Here the CDR3 reads CASSAVGSTDTQYF. The CDR3, as DNA: TGTGCCAGCAGTGCCGTCGGAAGCACAGATACGCAGTATTTT. Combining the CDR3 with reference TRBV25-1 and TRBJ2-3 gives the whole variable domain EADIYQTPRYLVIGTGKKITLECSQTMGHDKMYWYQQDPGMELHLIHYSYGVNSTEKGDLSSESTVSRIRTEHFPLTLESARPSHTSQYLCASSAVGSTDTQYFGPGTRLTVL.

The rearrangement joins TRBV7-2 to TRBJ2-7, with TRBD2 identical over 8 bases. CDR1 and CDR2 (germline): SGHTA, FQGNSA. The CDR3 extends over 17 amino acids. V gave up 1 base and J gave up 4 bases; unmatched junction bases: 12. The CDR3: CASSLDAAGGLPYEQYF. The CDR3 DNA reads as TGTGCCAGCAGCTTAGACGCCGCGGGGGGCCTACCTTACGAGCAGTACTTC. Drawing the rest from reference TRBV7-2 and TRBJ2-7, the complete variable domain is GAGVSQSPSNKVTEKGKDVELRCDPISGHTALYWYRQSLGQGLEFLIYFQGNSAPDKSGLPSDRFSAERTGGSVSTLTIQRTQQEDSAVYLCASSLDAAGGLPYEQYFGPGTRLTVT.

The chain couples TRBV10-3 to TRBJ1-2, with TRBD1 as a possible D gene (5 bases). Trimming cost V 2 bases and J 4 bases, with 11 bases left between them. From germline, CDR1 is ENHRY and CDR2 SYGVKD. The CDR3 consists of 14 residues. The CDR3 sequence is CAISEARGFYGYTF. CDR3 nucleotides: TGTGCCATCAGTGAGGCGAGGGGATTCTATGGCTACACCTTC.

With regard to this clone: Compared with germline, one end of the junction differs, possibly owing to a read error. This chain uses TRBV28 with TRBJ1-5; weak D call: TRBD1 (6 bases). CDR3 length equals 17 residues. Germline loops: CDR1 MDHEN, CDR2 SYDVKM. CDR3 sequence: CASNIPNSGGANQPQHF. The CDR3 bases are TGTGCCAGCAATATACCCAACTCGGGGGGCGCCAATCAACCCCAGCATTTT.

This sequence joins TRBV5-4 and TRBJ2-2; either TRBD1 or TRBD2 may supply D (6 bases each). The germline V and J ends were trimmed by 10 bases and 5 bases, with 24 bases remaining between them. The CDR3 loop spans 16 amino acids. Germline loops: CDR1 SGHNT, CDR2 YYREEE (reference sequence). The chain's CDR3 is CALGQGRRGETGELFF. The CDR3 nucleotides read TGTGCCTTAGGGCAGGGGAGGAGAGGAGAAACCGGGGAGCTGTTTTTT.

The chain uses TRBV5-1 and TRBJ2-5; D not certain. The V and J ends lost 6 bases and 9 bases respectively, with 18 bases between them. The CDR3 covers 13 residues. Germline V lookup: CDR1 SGHRS, CDR2 YFSETQ. CDR3 coding DNA: TGCGCCAGCACCCAAATAGGTCCCCGCGCCCAGTACTTC. It is translated as CASTQIGPRAQYF.